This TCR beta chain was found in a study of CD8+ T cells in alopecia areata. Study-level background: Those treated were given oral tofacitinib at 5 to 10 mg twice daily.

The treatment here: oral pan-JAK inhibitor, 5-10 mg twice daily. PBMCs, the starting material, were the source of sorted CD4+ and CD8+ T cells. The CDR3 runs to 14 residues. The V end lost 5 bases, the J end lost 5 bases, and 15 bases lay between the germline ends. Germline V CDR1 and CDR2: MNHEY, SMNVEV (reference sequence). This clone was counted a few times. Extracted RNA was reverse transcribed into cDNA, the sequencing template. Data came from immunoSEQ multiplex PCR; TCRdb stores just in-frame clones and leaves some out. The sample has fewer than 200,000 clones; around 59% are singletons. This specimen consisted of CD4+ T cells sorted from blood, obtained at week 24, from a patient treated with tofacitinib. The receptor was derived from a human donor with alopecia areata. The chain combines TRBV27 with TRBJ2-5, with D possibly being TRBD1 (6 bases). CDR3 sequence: CASSQTGYGETQYF. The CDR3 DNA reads TGTGCCAGCAGTCAAACAGGGTATGGGGAGACCCAGTACTTC.